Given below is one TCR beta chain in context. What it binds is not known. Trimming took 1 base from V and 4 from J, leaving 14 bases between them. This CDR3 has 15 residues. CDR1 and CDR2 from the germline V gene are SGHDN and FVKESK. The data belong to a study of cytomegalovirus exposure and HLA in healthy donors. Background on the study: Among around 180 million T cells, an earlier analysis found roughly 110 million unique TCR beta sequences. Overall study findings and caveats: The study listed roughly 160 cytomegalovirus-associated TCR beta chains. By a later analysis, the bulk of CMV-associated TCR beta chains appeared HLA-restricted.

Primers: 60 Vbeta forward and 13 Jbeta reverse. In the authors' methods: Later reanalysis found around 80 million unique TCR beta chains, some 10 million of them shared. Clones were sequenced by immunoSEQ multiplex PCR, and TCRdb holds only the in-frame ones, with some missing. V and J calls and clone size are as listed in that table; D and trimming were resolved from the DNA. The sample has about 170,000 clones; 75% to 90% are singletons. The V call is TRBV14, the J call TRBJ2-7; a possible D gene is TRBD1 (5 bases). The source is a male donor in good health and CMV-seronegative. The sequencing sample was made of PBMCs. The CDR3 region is CASSQATVYIYEQYF. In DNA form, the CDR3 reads TGTGCCAGCAGCCAAGCGACAGTTTACATATACGAGCAGTACTTC.